The source of this T cell receptor (beta chain) is a study of blood T cell repertoires in COVID-19. TCRdb's table, derived via immunoSEQ multiplex PCR, lists solely in-frame clones and lacks some. Here the sample spans around 250,000 clones, roughly 85% being singletons. Unmatched junction bases numbered 2, after V lost 1 base and J lost 2 bases. The CDR3 has 14 amino acids. Per germline, CDR1 SGHRS and CDR2 YFSETQ. Input material: peripheral blood. The sequence derives from a man aged 55 to 70 who had recovered from COVID-19. The chain couples TRBV5-1 to TRBJ1-1; 7 bases are shared with TRBD1. The DNA of the CDR3 is TGCGCCAGCAGCTTGACAGGGGCCAACACTGAAGCTTTCTTT. Its protein is CASSLTGANTEAFF. The entire variable domain, with the rest obtained from reference TRBV5-1 and TRBJ1-1, is as follows: KAGVTQTPRYLIKTRGQQVTLSCSPISGHRSVSWYQQTPGQGLQFLFEYFSETQRNKGNFPGRFSGRQFSNSRSEMNVSTLELGDSALYLCASSLTGANTEAFFGQGTRLTVV.